This TCR beta chain was documented in a study of T cells in localized non-small cell lung cancer (dated by TCRdb to 2020 to 2021). In the study overall: T cell repertoires of 200 to 250 early-stage NSCLC patients were analyzed, with tumors being compared against uninvolved tumor-adjacent lungs. The cohort comprised some 240 treatment-naïve NSCLC patients with resected, localized lung tumors. NSCLC patients had a mean age of around 66 years, and around 130 were male and about 98 female.

General study outcomes and caveats: A median of about 53 of the top 100 tumor clones were detected in paired uninvolved adjacent lung, and some 28 of these tumor clones were also found among the top 100 clones of the paired uninvolved adjacent lung. Because multi-region tumor sequencing was not performed, intratumor heterogeneity could not be ruled out. The highest T cell clonality was observed in uninvolved tumor-adjacent lung, where clonality exceeded that of tumor, suggesting that antigenic responses were more focused in uninvolved tumor-adjacent lung. Higher T cell density in blood was associated with longer overall survival, whereas higher clonality in adjacent lung was associated with shorter survival. Because the study design was exploratory, TCR variables were selected using unadjusted p-values without false-discovery rate correction.

The immunoSEQ Assay was used to sequence TCR beta CDR3 regions from DNA. The paper's data handling went like this. T cell density was computed as TCR beta template counts normalized to usable DNA estimated by amplifying housekeeping genes. Using the preseqR package, richness was estimated by extrapolating to 120,000 templates for tissue samples and 400,000 templates for PBMC samples. Clonality was defined by subtracting Pielou's evenness from one. To identify tissue-enriched TCRs, differential abundance testing was run on productive amino-acid clonotypes with a minimum total count of 5 and an alpha of 0.1. Repertoire overlap between compartments was quantified with the Jaccard Index and Morisita Overlap Index. GLIPH grouped TCR beta CDR3s together with public tetramer-defined viral CDR3s, and a viral motif had to include at least three viral sequences and also show V-gene enrichment. Not all clones reach the TCRdb copy of this immuneACCESS table, which keeps in-frame sequences only. Checked studies attribute under half of the gap to unresolved V genes and leave the rest unexplained. The DNA was the basis for D and trimming; V, J and clone size are from that table. The sample table lists several thousand clones, approximately 39% of them with a count of one. Of the sample, roughly 8.1% falls within the top ten clones.

For this clone: Its antigen is unknown. Base qualities are not recorded, but no much larger clone differs from it by a single base.

Based on the germline V gene, the CDR1 and CDR2 sequences are KGHSH and LQKENI. The germline ends are 22 bases apart after V is trimmed by 3 bases and J by 7 bases. The CDR3 contains 17 residues, cysteine and phenylalanine counted. CDR3 DNA only is kept here, 51 bases in frame from base 1. Uninvolved adjacent lung was sampled at least 2 cm away from the tumor margin, and two independent pathologists confirmed that the tissue had no atypia. At diagnosis, tumor, uninvolved tumor-adjacent lung and peripheral blood were collected and then preserved as a mix of FFPE and fresh-frozen material. The chain couples TRBV18 to TRBJ2-1; the D region may be TRBD1 or TRBD2, each matching 5 bases equally. This clonotype was sampled from a woman between 35 and 75 years old with stage I lung adenocarcinoma. This material consisted of normal lung tissue next to the tumor, taken before any cancer treatment. The DNA sequence reads TGTGCCAGCTCACCGGGGGTCCACATTACTCCTTATAATGAGCAGTTCTTC. The translation is CASSPGVHITPYNEQFF.